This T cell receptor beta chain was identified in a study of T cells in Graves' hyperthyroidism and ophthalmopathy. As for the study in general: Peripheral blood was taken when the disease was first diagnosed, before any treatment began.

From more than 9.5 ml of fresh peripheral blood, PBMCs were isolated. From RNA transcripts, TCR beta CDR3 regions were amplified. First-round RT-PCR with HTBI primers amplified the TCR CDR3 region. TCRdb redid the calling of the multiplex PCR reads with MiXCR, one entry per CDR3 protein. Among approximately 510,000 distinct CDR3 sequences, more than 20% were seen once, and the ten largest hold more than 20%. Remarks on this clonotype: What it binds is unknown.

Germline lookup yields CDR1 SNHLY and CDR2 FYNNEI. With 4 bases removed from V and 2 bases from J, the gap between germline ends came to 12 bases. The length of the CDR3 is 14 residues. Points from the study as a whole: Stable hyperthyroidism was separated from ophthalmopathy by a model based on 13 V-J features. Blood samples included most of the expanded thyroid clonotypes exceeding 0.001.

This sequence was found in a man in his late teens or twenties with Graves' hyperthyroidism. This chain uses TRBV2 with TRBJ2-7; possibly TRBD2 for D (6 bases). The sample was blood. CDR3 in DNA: TGTGCCAGCAGTGCAAGACTAGGGACCTACGAGCAGTACTTC. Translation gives CASSARLGTYEQYF.